A selection of T cell receptor beta chains follows, all from one sample in a study of blood T cell repertoires in COVID-19. TCRdb keeps only in-frame clones here, not all; method: immunoSEQ multiplex PCR. The sample lists over 300,000 clones, around 90% occurring once. Sample: peripheral blood. The receptors originated from a man in his forties with acute or convalescent COVID-19. CDR3s include the opening cysteine and the closing phenylalanine or tryptophan. The D gene is left open where the match is weak. The listing skips clone size in some rows; elsewhere it reads once, few, many or a size class.

DNA,CDR3,V,size,D,J,length
TGTGCCAGTAGTATAGCTAGCGGTACCTACAATGAGCAGTTCTTC,CASSIASGTYNEQFF,TRBV19,NA,TRBD2,TRBJ2-1,15
TGTGCCTGGAGTGGGCCCCGGAGGGGAGGCACTTATGGCTACACCTTC,CAWSGPRRGGTYGYTF,TRBV30,NA,NA,TRBJ1-2,16
TGCGCCAGCAGCCAGATGAGTGGCGGGGCTTTCTTT,CASSQMSGGAFF,TRBV4-1,NA,NA,TRBJ1-1,12
TGTGCCAGCAGACCCACTGGCAGGACAAATCAGCCCCAGCATTTT,CASRPTGRTNQPQHF,TRBV28,once,NA,TRBJ1-5,15
TGTGCCAGCATCCTGGGCCCCGCGTTCAGTGGCTACACCTTC,CASILGPAFSGYTF,TRBV6-6,NA,NA,TRBJ1-2,14
TGTGCCAGCAGCAGGGCGGGAGGTCCTGAAGCTTTCTTT,CASSRAGGPEAFF,TRBV27,NA,NA,TRBJ1-1,13
TGCGCCAGCAGGGAGACAGGGGGCGGCAATCAGCCCCAGCATTTT,CASRETGGGNQPQHF,TRBV10-2,NA,TRBD1,TRBJ1-5,15
TGTGCCAGCAGCTTGATTGCCGGGTTAGGCTACACCTTC,CASSLIAGLGYTF,TRBV5-6,NA,NA,TRBJ1-2,13
TGTGCCAGCAGTGAAGGGACAGGGGACGGCTACACCTTC,CASSEGTGDGYTF,TRBV6-1,NA,TRBD1,TRBJ1-2,13
TGTGCCAGTAGTATAGAGCTAGCGGGAGGGTTCCTGTTCTTC,CASSIELAGGFLFF,TRBV19,NA,TRBD2,TRBJ2-1,14
TGTGCCAGCATTGGGACTAGCGGGAGCTATGAGCAGTTCTTC,CASIGTSGSYEQFF,TRBV28,NA,TRBD2,TRBJ2-1,14
TGTGCCAGCAGTATGTCCGGGACAGGGGGCTTAAAAGTATGGATGAACACTGAAGCTTTCTTT,CASSMSGTGGLKVWMNTEAFF,TRBV28,NA,TRBD1,TRBJ1-1,21
TGTGCCATCAGCCCAGGGGGCCCCACCACCTACGAGCAGTACTTC,CAISPGGPTTYEQYF,TRBV10-3,NA,TRBD1,TRBJ2-7,15
TGCGCCAGCAGCTTTACTAGCGGGAGGGCGGATGAGCAGTTCTTC,CASSFTSGRADEQFF,TRBV5-1,NA,TRBD2,TRBJ2-1,15
TGTGCCAGCAGTTTATTCCGGTTTGAAAAACTGTTTTTT,CASSLFRFEKLFF,TRBV12-3/TRBV12-4,NA,NA,TRBJ1-4,13
TGTGCCATCCTTCGGGGGAGACAGGGGACCCTTACAGGCTCCTACGAGCAGTACTTC,CAILRGRQGTLTGSYEQYF,TRBV2,few,TRBD1,TRBJ2-7,19
TGTGCCAGCAGCCGAGGGACACTGGGTGGGTTTATGGCTTTCTTT,CASSRGTLGGFMAFF,TRBV3-1/TRBV3-2,NA,NA,TRBJ1-1,15
TGTGCCAGCAGCTTGACAGACTATGGCTACACCTTC,CASSLTDYGYTF,TRBV5-4,NA,NA,TRBJ1-2,12
TGTGCCAGCAGTTACCCACGGGGTAACTATGGCTACACCTTC,CASSYPRGNYGYTF,TRBV6-5,NA,NA,TRBJ1-2,14
TGTGCCAGCAGCTTGGGGTCAGGGGCCAAAAACATTCAGTACTTC,CASSLGSGAKNIQYF,TRBV5-4,NA,NA,TRBJ2-4,15
TGTGCCAGCAGTTACAGGTCACGCTCTGGAAACACCATATATTTT,CASSYRSRSGNTIYF,TRBV7-9,NA,NA,TRBJ1-3,15
TGTGCCAGCAGCCGGGACAGCCGCTCCTACGAGCAGTACTTC,CASSRDSRSYEQYF,TRBV5-4,NA,TRBD1,TRBJ2-7,14
TGTGCCAGTAGTTGGGACAGGCCGAACACCGGGGAGCTGTTTTTT,CASSWDRPNTGELFF,TRBV6-5,NA,TRBD1,TRBJ2-2,15
TGTGCCAGCATCCTAACCGGGGAAGTCAGGGGAGTCCATTATAGCAATCAGCCCCAGCATTTT,CASILTGEVRGVHYSNQPQHF,TRBV6-9,NA,NA,TRBJ1-5,21
TGTGCCTGGGCTCGGACAGGGGGCATGGAGACCCAGTACTTC,CAWARTGGMETQYF,TRBV30,NA,TRBD1,TRBJ2-5,14